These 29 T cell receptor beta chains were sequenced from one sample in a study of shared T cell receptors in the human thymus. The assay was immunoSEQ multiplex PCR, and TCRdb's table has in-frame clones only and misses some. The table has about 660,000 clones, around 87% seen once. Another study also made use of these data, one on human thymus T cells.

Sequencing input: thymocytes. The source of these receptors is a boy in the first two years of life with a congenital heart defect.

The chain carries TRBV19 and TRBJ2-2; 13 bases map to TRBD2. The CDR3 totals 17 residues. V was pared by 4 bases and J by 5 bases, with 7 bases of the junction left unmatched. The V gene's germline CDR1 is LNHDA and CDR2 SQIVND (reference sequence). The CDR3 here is CASSTGLAGRVTGELFF. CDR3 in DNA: TGTGCCAGTAGTACGGGACTAGCGGGAAGGGTAACCGGGGAGCTGTTTTTT.

CDR3 bases: TGTGCCAGCAGCTCTATTGAGTACCAAGAGACCCAGTACTTC. The encoded protein is CASSSIEYQETQYF. The chain employs TRBV7-9 and TRBJ2-5; no clear D gene. The V end lost 4 bases, the J end lost 0 bases, and 9 bases lay between the germline ends. The CDR3 is 14 amino acids. Germline CDR1 and CDR2: SEHNR and FQNEAQ (reference sequence).

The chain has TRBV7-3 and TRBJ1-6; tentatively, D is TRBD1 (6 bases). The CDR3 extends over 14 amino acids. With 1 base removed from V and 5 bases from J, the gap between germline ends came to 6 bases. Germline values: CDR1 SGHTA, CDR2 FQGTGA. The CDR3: CASSLRGHNSPLHF. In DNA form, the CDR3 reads TGTGCCAGCAGCTTAAGGGGGCATAATTCACCCCTCCACTTT.

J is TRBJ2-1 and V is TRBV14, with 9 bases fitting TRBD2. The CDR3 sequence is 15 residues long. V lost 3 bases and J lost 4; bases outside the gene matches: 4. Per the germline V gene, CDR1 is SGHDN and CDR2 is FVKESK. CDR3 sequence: CASSQRLAEYNEQFF. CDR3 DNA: TGTGCCAGCAGCCAGCGACTAGCGGAATACAATGAGCAGTTCTTC.

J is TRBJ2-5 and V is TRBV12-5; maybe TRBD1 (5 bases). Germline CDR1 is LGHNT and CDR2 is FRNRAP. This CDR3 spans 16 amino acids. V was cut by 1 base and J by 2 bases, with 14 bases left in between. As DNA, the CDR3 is TGTGCTAGTGGTTTGGCACTCCAGGGTTTGCAAGAGACCCAGTACTTC. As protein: CASGLALQGLQETQYF.

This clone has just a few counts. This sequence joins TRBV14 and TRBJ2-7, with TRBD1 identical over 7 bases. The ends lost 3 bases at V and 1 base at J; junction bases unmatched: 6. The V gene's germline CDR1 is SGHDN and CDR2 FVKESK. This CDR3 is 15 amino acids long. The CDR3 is CASSQAGTDSYEQYF. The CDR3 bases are TGTGCCAGCAGCCAGGCCGGGACAGATTCCTACGAGCAGTACTTC.

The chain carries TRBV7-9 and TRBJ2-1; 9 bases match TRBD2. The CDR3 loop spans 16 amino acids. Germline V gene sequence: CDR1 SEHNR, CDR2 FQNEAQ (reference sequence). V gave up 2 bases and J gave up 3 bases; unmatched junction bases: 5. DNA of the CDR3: TGTGCCAGCAGCTTACAACTAGCGGGCGACTACAATGAGCAGTTCTTC. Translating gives CASSLQLAGDYNEQFF.

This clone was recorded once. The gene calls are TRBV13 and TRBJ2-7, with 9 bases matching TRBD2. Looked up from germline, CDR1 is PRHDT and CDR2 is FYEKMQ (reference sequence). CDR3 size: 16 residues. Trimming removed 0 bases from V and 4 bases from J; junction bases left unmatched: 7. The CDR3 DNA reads TGTGCCAGCAGCTTAGGGCTAGCGGGGCGTGATTACGAGCAGTACTTC. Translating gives CASSLGLAGRDYEQYF.

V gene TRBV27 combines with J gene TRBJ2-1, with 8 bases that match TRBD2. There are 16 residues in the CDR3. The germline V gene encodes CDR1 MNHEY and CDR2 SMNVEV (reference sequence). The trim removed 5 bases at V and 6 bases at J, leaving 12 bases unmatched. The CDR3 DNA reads TGTGCCAGCAGTCCTAGAGGGGGACTAGGACTCAATGAGCAGTTCTTC. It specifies CASSPRGGLGLNEQFF.

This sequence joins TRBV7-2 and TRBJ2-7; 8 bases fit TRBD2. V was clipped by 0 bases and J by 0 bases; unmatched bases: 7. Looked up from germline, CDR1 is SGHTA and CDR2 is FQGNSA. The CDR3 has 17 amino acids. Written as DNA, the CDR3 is TGTGCCAGCAGCTTAGCGTCTAGCGGGCAGAGCTCCTACGAGCAGTACTTC. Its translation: CASSLASSGQSSYEQYF.

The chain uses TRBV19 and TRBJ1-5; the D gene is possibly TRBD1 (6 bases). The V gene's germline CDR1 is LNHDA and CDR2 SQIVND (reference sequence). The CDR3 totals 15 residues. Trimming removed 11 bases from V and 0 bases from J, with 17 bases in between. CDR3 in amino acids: CAVTGGPNSNQPQHF. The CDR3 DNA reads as TGTGCCGTAACGGGGGGCCCAAATAGCAATCAGCCCCAGCATTTT.

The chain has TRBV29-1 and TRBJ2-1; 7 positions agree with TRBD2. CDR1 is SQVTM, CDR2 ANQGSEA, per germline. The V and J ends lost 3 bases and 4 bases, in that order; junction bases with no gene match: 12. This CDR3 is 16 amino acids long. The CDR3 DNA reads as TGCAGCGTTGAGTCTGAGAGCGGGGTGCTTTACAATGAGCAGTTCTTC. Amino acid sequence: CSVESESGVLYNEQFF.

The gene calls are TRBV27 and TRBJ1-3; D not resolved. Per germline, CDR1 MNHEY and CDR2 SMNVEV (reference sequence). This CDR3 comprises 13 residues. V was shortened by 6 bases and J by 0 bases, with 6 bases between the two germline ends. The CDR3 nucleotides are TGTGCCAGCAGCGGGGTCTCTGGAAACACCATATATTTT. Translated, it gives CASSGVSGNTIYF.

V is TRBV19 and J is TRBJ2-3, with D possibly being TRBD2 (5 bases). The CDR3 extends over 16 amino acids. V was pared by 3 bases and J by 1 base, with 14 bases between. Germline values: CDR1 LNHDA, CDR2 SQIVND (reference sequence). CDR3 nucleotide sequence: TGTGCCAGTAGTATGGGGAGCAAGAGGGGCACAGATACGCAGTATTTT. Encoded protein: CASSMGSKRGTDTQYF. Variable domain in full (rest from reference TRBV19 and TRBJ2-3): DGGITQSPKYLFRKEGQNVTLSCEQNLNHDAMYWYRQDPGQGLRLIYYSQIVNDFQKGDIAEGYSVSREKKESFPLTVTSAQKNPTAFYLCASSMGSKRGTDTQYFGPGTRLTVL.

CDR3 residues: CASSPHRGANTEAFF. CDR3 sequence (DNA): TGCGCCAGCAGCCCCCACCGGGGGGCGAACACTGAAGCTTTCTTT. This chain links TRBV4-3 with TRBJ1-1; a weak D match, TRBD1 (6 bases). Germline V gene sequence: CDR1 LGHNA, CDR2 YSLEER. The CDR3 length is 15 residues. The V end lost 4 bases, the J end lost 1 base, and 13 bases lay between the germline ends.

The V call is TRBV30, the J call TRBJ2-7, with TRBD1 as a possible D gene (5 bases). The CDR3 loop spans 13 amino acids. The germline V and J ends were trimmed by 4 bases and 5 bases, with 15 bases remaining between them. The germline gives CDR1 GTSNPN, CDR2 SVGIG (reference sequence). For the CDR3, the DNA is TGTGCCTGGACGCAGGGCTCAGCTGACGAGCAGTACTTC. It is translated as CAWTQGSADEQYF.

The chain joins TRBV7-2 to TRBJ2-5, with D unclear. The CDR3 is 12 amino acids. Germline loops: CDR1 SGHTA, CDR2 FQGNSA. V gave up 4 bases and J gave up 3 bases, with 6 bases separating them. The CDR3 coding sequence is TGTGCCAGCAGCTCCCGAGAAGAGACCCAGTACTTC. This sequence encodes CASSSREETQYF. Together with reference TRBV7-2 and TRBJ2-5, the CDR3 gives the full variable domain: GAGVSQSPSNKVTEKGKDVELRCDPISGHTALYWYRQSLGQGLEFLIYFQGNSAPDKSGLPSDRFSAERTGGSVSTLTIQRTQQEDSAVYLCASSSREETQYFGPGTRLLVL.

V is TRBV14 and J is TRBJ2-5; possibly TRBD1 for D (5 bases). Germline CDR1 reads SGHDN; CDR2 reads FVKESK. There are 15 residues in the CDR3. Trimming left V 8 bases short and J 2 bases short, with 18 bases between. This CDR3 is CASPCLGLGQETQYF. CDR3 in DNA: TGTGCCAGCCCTTGTTTGGGGCTGGGTCAAGAGACCCAGTACTTC. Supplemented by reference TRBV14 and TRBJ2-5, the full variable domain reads EAGVTQFPSHSVIEKGQTVTLRCDPISGHDNLYWYRRVMGKEIKFLLHFVKESKQDESGMPNNRFLAERTGGTYSTLKVQPAELEDSGVYFCASPCLGLGQETQYFGPGTRLLVL.

For the CDR3, the DNA is TGTGCCAGCAGCCCGGACAGGCTAGGTCAAGCTTTCTTT. Its protein is CASSPDRLGQAFF. V and J are TRBV5-4 and TRBJ1-1; 7 bases fit TRBD1. Losses at the gene ends were 4 bases for V and 9 bases for J; bases not matched to a gene: 9. This CDR3 region has 13 residues. Germline values: CDR1 SGHNT, CDR2 YYREEE (reference sequence).

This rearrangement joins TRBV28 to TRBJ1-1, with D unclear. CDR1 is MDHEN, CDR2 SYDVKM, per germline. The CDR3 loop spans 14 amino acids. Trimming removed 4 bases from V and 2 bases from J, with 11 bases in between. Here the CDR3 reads CASSWPRVNTEAFF. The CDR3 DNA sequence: TGTGCCAGCAGTTGGCCCCGGGTTAACACTGAAGCTTTCTTT.

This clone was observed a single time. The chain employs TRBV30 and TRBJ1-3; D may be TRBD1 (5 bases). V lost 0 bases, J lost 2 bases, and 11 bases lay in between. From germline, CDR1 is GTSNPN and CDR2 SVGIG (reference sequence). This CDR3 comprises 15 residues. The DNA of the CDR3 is TGTGCCTGGAGTGTCGGCAGGGAGGCTGGAAACACCATATATTTT. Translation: CAWSVGREAGNTIYF.

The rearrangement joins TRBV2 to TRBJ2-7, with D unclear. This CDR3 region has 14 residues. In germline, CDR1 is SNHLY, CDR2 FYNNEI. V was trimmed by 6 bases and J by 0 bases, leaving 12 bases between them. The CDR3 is CASSVLTRSYEQYF. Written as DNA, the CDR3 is TGTGCCAGCAGCGTCCTTACTCGCTCCTACGAGCAGTACTTC.

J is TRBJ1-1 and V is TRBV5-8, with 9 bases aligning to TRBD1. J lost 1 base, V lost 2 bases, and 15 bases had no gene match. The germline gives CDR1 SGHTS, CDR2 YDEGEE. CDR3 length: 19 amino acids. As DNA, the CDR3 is TGTGCCAGCAGCTTTGCGTGGACCACAGGGGGCCGCGCGAACACTGAAGCTTTCTTT. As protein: CASSFAWTTGGRANTEAFF.

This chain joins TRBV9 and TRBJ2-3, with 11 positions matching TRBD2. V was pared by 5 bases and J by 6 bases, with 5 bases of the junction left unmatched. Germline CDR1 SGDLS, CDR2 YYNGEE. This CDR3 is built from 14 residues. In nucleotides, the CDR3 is TGTGCCAGCAGGCATAGCGGGGGGGCGGATACGCAGTATTTT. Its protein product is CASRHSGGADTQYF.

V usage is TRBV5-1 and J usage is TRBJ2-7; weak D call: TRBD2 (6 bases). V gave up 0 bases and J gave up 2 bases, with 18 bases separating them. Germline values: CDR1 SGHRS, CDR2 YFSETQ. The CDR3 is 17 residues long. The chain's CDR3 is CASSLAEGLSNPYEQYF. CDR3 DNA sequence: TGCGCCAGCAGCTTGGCGGAAGGACTATCTAATCCCTACGAGCAGTACTTC.

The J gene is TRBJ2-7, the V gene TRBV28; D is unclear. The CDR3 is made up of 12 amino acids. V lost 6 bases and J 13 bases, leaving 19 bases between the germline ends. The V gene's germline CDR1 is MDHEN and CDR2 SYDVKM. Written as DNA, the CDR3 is TGTGCCAGCAGCTTGCCCGGAACGGGTGATTACTTC. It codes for CASSLPGTGDYF.

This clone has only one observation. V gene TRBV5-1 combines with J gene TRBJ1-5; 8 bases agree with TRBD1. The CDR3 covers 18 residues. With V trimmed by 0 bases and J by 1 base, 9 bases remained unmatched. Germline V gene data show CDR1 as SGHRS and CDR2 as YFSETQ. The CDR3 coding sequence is TGCGCCAGCAGCTTGGGGCCAGGGGGCGCGGGGAGCAATCAGCCCCAGCATTTT. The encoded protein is CASSLGPGGAGSNQPQHF.

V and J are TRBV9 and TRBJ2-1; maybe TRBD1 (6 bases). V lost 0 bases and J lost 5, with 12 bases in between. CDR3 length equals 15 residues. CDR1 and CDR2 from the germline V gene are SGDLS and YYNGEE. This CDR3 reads CASSVERGYDNEQFF. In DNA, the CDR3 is TGTGCCAGCAGCGTAGAAAGGGGGTACGACAATGAGCAGTTCTTC.

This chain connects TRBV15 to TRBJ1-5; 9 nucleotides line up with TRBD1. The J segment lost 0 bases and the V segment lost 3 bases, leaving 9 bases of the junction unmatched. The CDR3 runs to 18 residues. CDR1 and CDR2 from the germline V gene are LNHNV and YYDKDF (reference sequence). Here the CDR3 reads CATSRKTGGIHSNQPQHF. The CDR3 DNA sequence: TGTGCCACCAGCAGGAAGACAGGGGGTATACATAGCAATCAGCCCCAGCATTTT.